These 19 T cell receptor beta chains originate from one sample sequenced in a study of cytomegalovirus exposure and HLA in healthy donors. The primer mix had 60 Vbeta and 13 Jbeta primers. Libraries were prepared by immunoSEQ multiplex PCR; TCRdb keeps only in-frame clonotypes and omits some of them. Found here are around 130,000 clones, approximately 86% of them singletons; the top ten hold more than 1.5%. Sequenced input: PBMCs. All receptors come from a boy between 10 and 17 years old in good health and CMV-seronegative.

The chain carries TRBV4-3 and TRBJ2-1; D is uncertain. Per the germline V gene, CDR1 is LGHNA and CDR2 is YSLEER. The CDR3 extends over 15 amino acids. The germline V and J ends were trimmed by 0 bases and 8 bases, with 14 bases remaining between them. The CDR3 reads CASSQDLLRAYEQFF. The CDR3 DNA follows: TGCGCCAGCAGCCAAGATCTTCTACGAGCGTATGAGCAGTTCTTC.

The rearrangement links TRBV11-3 to TRBJ1-6, with 8 bases matching TRBD1. V shed 4 bases, J shed 8 bases, and the junction held 4 bases outside the gene matches. CDR3 length: 14 residues. Germline V CDR1 and CDR2: SGHNT, YENEEA. CDR3 DNA: TGTGCCAGCAGCTCCGGACAGGGTGATTCACCCCTCCACTTT. Amino acid sequence: CASSSGQGDSPLHF.

The V and J genes are TRBV5-6 and TRBJ1-4; possible D gene TRBD1, 6 bases. Trimming took 3 bases from V and 6 from J, leaving 15 bases between them. The CDR3 loop spans 15 amino acids. Germline V gene lookup returns CDR1 SGHDT and CDR2 YYEEEE. CDR3 in amino acids: CASSSLWGRDEKLFF. CDR3 DNA: TGTGCCAGCAGCTCTCTTTGGGGGCGCGATGAAAAACTGTTTTTT.

The chain combines TRBV9 with TRBJ2-3; weak D call: TRBD2 (6 bases). V lost 5 bases, J lost 2 bases, and 15 bases lay in between. The CDR3 contains 15 residues. CDR1 and CDR2 from the germline V gene are SGDLS and YYNGEE. CDR3 loop: CASSREGLHTDTQYF. The CDR3 DNA follows: TGTGCCAGCAGTCGAGAGGGACTCCACACAGATACGCAGTATTTT. Full variable domain (rest looked up from reference TRBV9 and TRBJ2-3): DSGVTQTPKHLITATGQRVTLRCSPRSGDLSVYWYQQSLDQGLQFLIQYYNGEERAKGNILERFSAQQFPDLHSELNLSSLELGDSALYFCASSREGLHTDTQYFGPGTRLTVL.

This clone has a single count. The chain has TRBV19 and TRBJ2-2, with 12 bases that match TRBD2. J gave up 5 bases and V 1 base, and 2 bases lay outside the gene matches. The CDR3 totals 16 residues. Germline CDR1 and CDR2: LNHDA and SQIVND (reference sequence). The CDR3 DNA reads as TGTGCCAGTAGTATAGGACTAGCGGGGGCTACCGGGGAGCTGTTTTTT. Protein sequence: CASSIGLAGATGELFF.

The chain carries TRBV28 and TRBJ2-5; TRBD2 might be the D (5 bases). Germline lookup yields CDR1 MDHEN and CDR2 SYDVKM. Between the trimmed V and J ends, which lost 6 bases and 5 bases, there was a span of 16 bases. This CDR3 is built from 14 residues. Here the CDR3 reads CASSLPEGRETQYF. The CDR3 DNA reads as TGTGCCAGCAGCCTTCCCGAGGGCCGGGAGACCCAGTACTTC.

The sample holds one count of this clone. The chain carries TRBV7-8 and TRBJ2-7, with 16 bases lining up with TRBD2. Germline CDR1 is SGHVS and CDR2 is FQNEAQ. V lost 4 bases and J lost 6; bases outside the gene matches: 9. The length of the CDR3 is 17 residues. CDR3 sequence: CASSYPSGTSGGAEQYF. The DNA for the CDR3 is TGTGCCAGCAGCTACCCCAGTGGGACTAGCGGGGGGGCCGAGCAGTACTTC.

This clone came up a few times. The chain employs TRBV4-2 and TRBJ1-5; 8 bases align to TRBD1. J lost 3 bases, V lost 3 bases, and 7 bases had no gene match. The CDR3 has 16 residues. Germline assignment: CDR1 LGHNA and CDR2 YNFKEQ. In DNA form, the CDR3 reads TGTGCCAGCAGCCACACCGGGACAGGATACAATCAGCCCCAGCATTTT. Translation gives CASSHTGTGYNQPQHF.

The chain combines TRBV10-3 with TRBJ2-7; the match to TRBD1 covers 7 bases. The CDR3 extends over 15 amino acids. Germline V gene lookup returns CDR1 ENHRY and CDR2 SYGVKD. Trimming took 5 bases from V and 2 from J; bases not matched to a gene: 9. CDR3 loop: CAISRDSSNPYEQYF. In DNA form, the CDR3 reads TGTGCCATCAGTAGGGACAGTAGCAATCCCTACGAGCAGTACTTC.

The chain couples TRBV9 to TRBJ2-1, with 7 positions matching TRBD2. Germline V CDR1 and CDR2: SGDLS, YYNGEE. The CDR3 length is 17 residues. V shed 0 bases and J 6 bases; nucleotides not matched to a gene: 12. The CDR3 coding sequence is TGTGCCAGCAGCGTAGACCCCACGGGAGGAATCAGCAATGAGCAGTTCTTC. It encodes CASSVDPTGGISNEQFF.

This clone was detected a few times. The chain carries TRBV6-5 and TRBJ1-1; D not resolved. The CDR3 extends over 15 amino acids. CDR1 is MNHEY, CDR2 SVGAGI, per germline. The V and J ends lost 2 bases and 0 bases respectively, with 10 bases between them. The CDR3 spells CASSYIPSMNTEAFF. The CDR3 DNA reads TGTGCCAGCAGTTACATCCCTTCTATGAACACTGAAGCTTTCTTT.

This chain links TRBV7-2 with TRBJ2-7; D is unclear. This CDR3 is 12 amino acids long. The germline CDR1 and CDR2 sequences are SGHTA and FQGNSA. Trimming stripped 5 bases from V and 0 bases from J, with 5 bases between. CDR3 nucleotides: TGTGCCAGCAGCCCCATCTCCTACGAGCAGTACTTC. Its translation: CASSPISYEQYF.

This sequence joins TRBV4-3 and TRBJ2-7, with D maybe TRBD2 (6 bases). Germline V gene data show CDR1 as LGHNA and CDR2 as YSLEER. V was shortened by 3 bases and J by 2 bases, with 11 bases between the two germline ends. CDR3 length: 14 residues. The CDR3 sequence is CASSQFSGPYEQYF. The DNA of the CDR3 is TGCGCCAGCAGCCAGTTTAGCGGCCCCTACGAGCAGTACTTC.

The genes are TRBV2 and TRBJ1-2, with TRBD1 matching 7 bases. CDR3 length: 13 amino acids. V gave up 6 bases and J gave up 8 bases; unmatched junction bases: 9. Germline V CDR1 and CDR2: SNHLY, FYNNEI. The CDR3 reads CASSFGQAAGYTF. Here the CDR3 DNA reads TGTGCCAGCAGCTTTGGACAGGCAGCCGGCTACACCTTC.

The chain recombines TRBV9 with TRBJ2-3, with 7 nucleotides matching TRBD1. The length of the CDR3 is 16 residues. CDR1 is SGDLS and CDR2 is YYNGEE in the germline V gene. Trimming at V came to 0 bases and at J to 5 bases, leaving 9 bases not matched to a gene. The CDR3 sequence is CASSVEAGGVGDTQYF. CDR3 DNA sequence: TGTGCCAGCAGCGTAGAGGCAGGGGGAGTTGGAGATACGCAGTATTTT.

V usage is TRBV5-1 and J usage is TRBJ2-1, with D perhaps matching TRBD2 (5 bases). Germline loops: CDR1 SGHRS, CDR2 YFSETQ. V was cut by 4 bases and J by 6 bases, with 11 bases left in between. The length of the CDR3 is 13 residues. DNA of the CDR3: TGCGCCAGCAGCCCCGTAACTAGCAATGAGCAGTTCTTC. Translating it yields CASSPVTSNEQFF.

The chain is built from TRBV19 and TRBJ2-2; the D is unclear. V was trimmed by 2 bases and J by 6 bases, leaving 7 bases between them. The germline V gene encodes CDR1 LNHDA and CDR2 SQIVND (reference sequence). This CDR3 comprises 13 residues. For the CDR3, the DNA is TGTGCCAGTAGTATACAGAATCCCGGGGAGCTGTTTTTT. Translating it yields CASSIQNPGELFF.

This chain uses TRBV10-3 with TRBJ2-1; D is possibly TRBD1 (5 bases). This CDR3 region has 15 residues. The germline CDR1 and CDR2 sequences are ENHRY and SYGVKD. The V and J ends lost 6 bases and 2 bases respectively, with 14 bases between them. The CDR3: CAIRTTEQTYNEQFF. The DNA for the CDR3 is TGTGCCATCAGGACGACAGAGCAGACCTACAATGAGCAGTTCTTC.

This sequence joins TRBV19 and TRBJ1-1, with 7 bases identical to TRBD1. Trimming removed 5 bases from V and 3 bases from J; junction bases left unmatched: 15. Germline V gene lookup returns CDR1 LNHDA and CDR2 SQIVND (reference sequence). The CDR3 length is 17 residues. The CDR3 spells CASSLPSSGQGDTEAFF. As DNA, the CDR3 is TGTGCCAGTAGTCTGCCCTCTAGCGGGCAGGGGGACACTGAAGCTTTCTTT.